This T cell receptor beta chain was identified in a study of shared T cell receptors in the human thymus. Sequenced by immunoSEQ multiplex PCR; TCRdb stores in-frame clones only, minus some. Among hundreds of thousands of clones, over 90% were seen once, and the ten largest hold 0.015% to 0.02%. Unmatched junction bases numbered 3, after V lost 2 bases and J lost 3 bases. Germline V gives CDR1 LGHNA, CDR2 YNFKEQ. This CDR3 spans 15 amino acids. The chain has TRBV4-2 and TRBJ2-7, with 11 bases identical to TRBD2. The clonotype originates from a human donor. The material sequenced was thymocytes. CDR3 sequence: CASSQRTSGYYEQYF. The CDR3, as DNA: TGTGCCAGCAGCCAAAGGACTAGCGGGTACTACGAGCAGTACTTC.